A selection of T cell receptor beta chains follows, all from one sample in a study of cytomegalovirus exposure and HLA in healthy donors. Generated by immunoSEQ multiplex PCR, the TCRdb table keeps only in-frame clones and is missing some. The repertoire holds some 110,000 clones, 77% seen once, with around 5.2% in the top ten. What was sequenced was PBMCs. The source of these receptors is a man aged 45 to 65 in good health and CMV-seropositive. Both conserved end residues are part of each CDR3. D genes are given only for firm matches. Some rows mark clone size as missing; the rest say once, few, many or name a class of expanded clone.

clone_size,v_call,j_call,d_call,cdr3_aa,cdr3_nt
-,TRBV7-8,TRBJ1-2,-,CASSLEAAEGYTF,TGTGCCAGCAGCTTAGAGGCGGCGGAGGGCTACACCTTC
-,TRBV29-1,TRBJ2-1,TRBD2,CSVGEWNSGSYEQFF,TGCAGCGTGGGAGAGTGGAATAGCGGGAGCTATGAGCAGTTCTTC
-,TRBV18,TRBJ2-7,-,CASSPSVVTLFYEQYF,TGTGCCAGCTCCCCATCCGTTGTGACACTTTTCTACGAGCAGTACTTC
-,TRBV2,TRBJ1-2,TRBD1,CASRGTGWDGYTF,TGTGCCAGCAGGGGGACAGGGTGGGATGGCTACACCTTC
-,TRBV6-1,TRBJ2-3,TRBD1,CASASGGQDTQYF,TGTGCCAGCGCATCAGGGGGCCAAGATACGCAGTATTTT
few,TRBV7-6,TRBJ2-7,TRBD1,CASSPGGDRVVEQYF,TGTGCCAGCAGCCCAGGGGGTGACAGGGTGGTCGAGCAGTACTTC
once,TRBV10-2,TRBJ1-5,-,CASSSGTSNQPQHF,TGCGCCAGCAGCTCCGGGACAAGCAATCAGCCCCAGCATTTT
-,TRBV14,TRBJ2-7,TRBD1,CASSQWTGAEQYF,TGTGCCAGCAGCCAGTGGACAGGGGCCGAGCAGTACTTC
once,TRBV19,TRBJ1-4,TRBD1,CASSQQGASEKLFF,TGTGCCAGTAGTCAACAGGGGGCTAGTGAAAAACTGTTTTTT
-,TRBV10-3,TRBJ2-7,TRBD1,CAISESAGRGRYEQYF,TGTGCCATCAGTGAGTCGGCTGGCAGGGGGCGGTACGAGCAGTACTTC
-,TRBV2,TRBJ2-1,TRBD2,CASKPSGRAQDGRDEQFF,TGTGCCAGCAAACCTAGCGGGAGGGCCCAGGACGGCCGCGATGAGCAGTTCTTC
-,TRBV5-1,TRBJ1-1,TRBD1,CASSFNTQGMNTEAFF,TGCGCCAGCAGCTTTAACACACAGGGGATGAACACTGAAGCTTTCTTT
once,TRBV5-1,TRBJ2-5,-,CASSFTTGPPQETQYF,TGCGCCAGCAGCTTTACAACAGGACCCCCCCAAGAGACCCAGTACTTC
-,TRBV5-6,TRBJ1-5,-,CASSLAGLLNQPQHF,TGTGCCAGCAGCTTGGCGGGACTGCTCAATCAGCCCCAGCATTTT
-,TRBV6-1,TRBJ2-6,-,CASTPEGTGANVLTF,TGTGCCAGCACCCCCGAAGGGACAGGGGCCAACGTCCTGACTTTC
-,TRBV21-1,TRBJ2-1,-,CASSKAGQGGYNEQFF,TGTGCCAGCAGCAAAGCGGGTCAGGGGGGCTACAATGAGCAGTTCTTC
-,TRBV9,TRBJ1-2,TRBD1,CASSAGQQYYGYTF,TGTGCCAGCAGCGCGGGACAGCAGTACTATGGCTACACCTTC
-,TRBV18,TRBJ1-2,-,CASSPGGDNYGYTF,TGTGCCAGCTCACCTGGCGGAGATAACTATGGCTACACCTTC
once,TRBV30,TRBJ1-6,TRBD1,CAWAGQTNSPLHF,TGTGCCTGGGCGGGACAGACAAATTCCCCCCTCCACTTT
-,TRBV6-1,TRBJ1-5,-,CASSEGGGSQPQHF,TGTGCCAGCAGTGAAGGAGGAGGTAGTCAGCCCCAGCATTTT
once,TRBV29-1,TRBJ1-1,TRBD1,CSARDSGGWGTEAFF,TGCAGCGCCCGGGACAGTGGGGGTTGGGGGACTGAAGCTTTCTTT
few,TRBV7-2,TRBJ2-2,-,CASSPKTGRWMFF,TGTGCCAGCAGCCCAAAGACAGGTAGGTGGATGTTTTTT
-,TRBV30,TRBJ1-1,TRBD1,CAWSRDRGTAFF,TGTGCCTGGAGTAGGGACAGGGGAACGGCTTTCTTT
-,TRBV5-4,TRBJ2-4,-,CASTAPSAKNIQYF,TGTGCCAGCACCGCCCCTAGTGCCAAAAACATTCAGTACTTC
-,TRBV19,TRBJ2-4,-,CASSIMGLTLAKNIQYF,TGTGCCAGTAGTATAATGGGTTTGACACTAGCCAAAAACATTCAGTACTTC
-,TRBV7-2,TRBJ2-7,-,CASSLSSSAEQYF,TGTGCCAGCAGCTTATCCTCTAGCGCCGAGCAGTACTTC
-,TRBV11-2,TRBJ1-5,TRBD1,CASSPGQENQPQHF,TGTGCCAGCAGCCCGGGACAGGAAAATCAGCCCCAGCATTTT
-,TRBV5-6,TRBJ2-1,TRBD1,CASSLDRGTGRHNEQFF,TGTGCCAGCAGCTTGGATCGTGGGACAGGGAGACACAATGAGCAGTTCTTC
-,TRBV7-6,TRBJ2-2,TRBD1,CASSRDRVVGELFF,TGTGCCAGCAGTCGGGACAGGGTAGTCGGGGAGCTGTTTTTT
-,TRBV19,TRBJ1-6,TRBD1,CATSRGYNSPLHF,TGTGCCACGTCCAGGGGGTATAATTCACCCCTCCACTTT
-,TRBV6-1,TRBJ1-2,-,CASSENAPDSYSNTF,TGTGCCAGCAGTGAAAATGCCCCGGACTCCTATTCGAACACCTTC
-,TRBV7-9,TRBJ1-1,-,CASSLQGGTEAFF,TGTGCCAGCAGCTTGCAAGGGGGCACTGAAGCTTTCTTT
-,TRBV7-2,TRBJ1-5,TRBD1,CASSLDRGGQPQHF,TGTGCCAGCAGCTTGGACAGGGGTGGCCAGCCCCAGCATTTT